This TCR beta chain was sequenced during a study of a mutant IDH1 vaccine in newly diagnosed glioma. Background on the study: Across weeks 1, 3, 5, 7, 11, 15, 19 and 23, patients received a vaccination each time, eight in all. Treated individuals were about 62% male and roughly 40% female, averaging 40.4 years of age.

This clone is medium-sized. The antigen remains unidentified. Measured with immunoSEQ multiplex PCR; TCRdb has only the in-frame clones, and not every one. The sample includes some 60,000 clones, roughly 80% of them seen just once. V was shortened by 2 bases and J by 7 bases, with 9 bases between the two germline ends. From germline, CDR1 is ENHRY and CDR2 SYGVKD. The CDR3 runs 14 residues. Time point given: week 11, during vaccination. The vaccine gave 300 ug of a 20-mer mutant IDH1 peptide subcutaneously per dose. The chain employs TRBV10-3 and TRBJ1-6; no clear D gene. Sample: PBMCs, taken from a glioma patient whose treatment included an IDH1 peptide vaccine. The receptor was derived from a man aged 45-65 years with glioma. CDR3: CAISEGRANSPLHF. CDR3 DNA sequence: TGTGCCATCAGTGAGGGTCGGGCCAATTCACCCCTCCACTTT.